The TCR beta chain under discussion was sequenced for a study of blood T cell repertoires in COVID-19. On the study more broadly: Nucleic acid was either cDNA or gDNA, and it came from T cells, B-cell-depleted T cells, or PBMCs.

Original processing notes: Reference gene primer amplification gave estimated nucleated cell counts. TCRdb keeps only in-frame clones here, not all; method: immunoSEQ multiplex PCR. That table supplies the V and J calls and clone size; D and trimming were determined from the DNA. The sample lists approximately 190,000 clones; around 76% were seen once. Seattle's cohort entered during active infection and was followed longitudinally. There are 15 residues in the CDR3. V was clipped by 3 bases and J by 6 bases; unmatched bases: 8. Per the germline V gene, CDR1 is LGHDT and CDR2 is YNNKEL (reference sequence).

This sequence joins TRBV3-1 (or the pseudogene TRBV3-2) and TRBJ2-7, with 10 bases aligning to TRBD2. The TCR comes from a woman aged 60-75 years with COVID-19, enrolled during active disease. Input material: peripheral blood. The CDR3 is CASSQHLAGVSEQYF. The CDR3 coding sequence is TGTGCCAGCAGCCAGCATCTAGCGGGAGTTTCCGAGCAGTACTTC.